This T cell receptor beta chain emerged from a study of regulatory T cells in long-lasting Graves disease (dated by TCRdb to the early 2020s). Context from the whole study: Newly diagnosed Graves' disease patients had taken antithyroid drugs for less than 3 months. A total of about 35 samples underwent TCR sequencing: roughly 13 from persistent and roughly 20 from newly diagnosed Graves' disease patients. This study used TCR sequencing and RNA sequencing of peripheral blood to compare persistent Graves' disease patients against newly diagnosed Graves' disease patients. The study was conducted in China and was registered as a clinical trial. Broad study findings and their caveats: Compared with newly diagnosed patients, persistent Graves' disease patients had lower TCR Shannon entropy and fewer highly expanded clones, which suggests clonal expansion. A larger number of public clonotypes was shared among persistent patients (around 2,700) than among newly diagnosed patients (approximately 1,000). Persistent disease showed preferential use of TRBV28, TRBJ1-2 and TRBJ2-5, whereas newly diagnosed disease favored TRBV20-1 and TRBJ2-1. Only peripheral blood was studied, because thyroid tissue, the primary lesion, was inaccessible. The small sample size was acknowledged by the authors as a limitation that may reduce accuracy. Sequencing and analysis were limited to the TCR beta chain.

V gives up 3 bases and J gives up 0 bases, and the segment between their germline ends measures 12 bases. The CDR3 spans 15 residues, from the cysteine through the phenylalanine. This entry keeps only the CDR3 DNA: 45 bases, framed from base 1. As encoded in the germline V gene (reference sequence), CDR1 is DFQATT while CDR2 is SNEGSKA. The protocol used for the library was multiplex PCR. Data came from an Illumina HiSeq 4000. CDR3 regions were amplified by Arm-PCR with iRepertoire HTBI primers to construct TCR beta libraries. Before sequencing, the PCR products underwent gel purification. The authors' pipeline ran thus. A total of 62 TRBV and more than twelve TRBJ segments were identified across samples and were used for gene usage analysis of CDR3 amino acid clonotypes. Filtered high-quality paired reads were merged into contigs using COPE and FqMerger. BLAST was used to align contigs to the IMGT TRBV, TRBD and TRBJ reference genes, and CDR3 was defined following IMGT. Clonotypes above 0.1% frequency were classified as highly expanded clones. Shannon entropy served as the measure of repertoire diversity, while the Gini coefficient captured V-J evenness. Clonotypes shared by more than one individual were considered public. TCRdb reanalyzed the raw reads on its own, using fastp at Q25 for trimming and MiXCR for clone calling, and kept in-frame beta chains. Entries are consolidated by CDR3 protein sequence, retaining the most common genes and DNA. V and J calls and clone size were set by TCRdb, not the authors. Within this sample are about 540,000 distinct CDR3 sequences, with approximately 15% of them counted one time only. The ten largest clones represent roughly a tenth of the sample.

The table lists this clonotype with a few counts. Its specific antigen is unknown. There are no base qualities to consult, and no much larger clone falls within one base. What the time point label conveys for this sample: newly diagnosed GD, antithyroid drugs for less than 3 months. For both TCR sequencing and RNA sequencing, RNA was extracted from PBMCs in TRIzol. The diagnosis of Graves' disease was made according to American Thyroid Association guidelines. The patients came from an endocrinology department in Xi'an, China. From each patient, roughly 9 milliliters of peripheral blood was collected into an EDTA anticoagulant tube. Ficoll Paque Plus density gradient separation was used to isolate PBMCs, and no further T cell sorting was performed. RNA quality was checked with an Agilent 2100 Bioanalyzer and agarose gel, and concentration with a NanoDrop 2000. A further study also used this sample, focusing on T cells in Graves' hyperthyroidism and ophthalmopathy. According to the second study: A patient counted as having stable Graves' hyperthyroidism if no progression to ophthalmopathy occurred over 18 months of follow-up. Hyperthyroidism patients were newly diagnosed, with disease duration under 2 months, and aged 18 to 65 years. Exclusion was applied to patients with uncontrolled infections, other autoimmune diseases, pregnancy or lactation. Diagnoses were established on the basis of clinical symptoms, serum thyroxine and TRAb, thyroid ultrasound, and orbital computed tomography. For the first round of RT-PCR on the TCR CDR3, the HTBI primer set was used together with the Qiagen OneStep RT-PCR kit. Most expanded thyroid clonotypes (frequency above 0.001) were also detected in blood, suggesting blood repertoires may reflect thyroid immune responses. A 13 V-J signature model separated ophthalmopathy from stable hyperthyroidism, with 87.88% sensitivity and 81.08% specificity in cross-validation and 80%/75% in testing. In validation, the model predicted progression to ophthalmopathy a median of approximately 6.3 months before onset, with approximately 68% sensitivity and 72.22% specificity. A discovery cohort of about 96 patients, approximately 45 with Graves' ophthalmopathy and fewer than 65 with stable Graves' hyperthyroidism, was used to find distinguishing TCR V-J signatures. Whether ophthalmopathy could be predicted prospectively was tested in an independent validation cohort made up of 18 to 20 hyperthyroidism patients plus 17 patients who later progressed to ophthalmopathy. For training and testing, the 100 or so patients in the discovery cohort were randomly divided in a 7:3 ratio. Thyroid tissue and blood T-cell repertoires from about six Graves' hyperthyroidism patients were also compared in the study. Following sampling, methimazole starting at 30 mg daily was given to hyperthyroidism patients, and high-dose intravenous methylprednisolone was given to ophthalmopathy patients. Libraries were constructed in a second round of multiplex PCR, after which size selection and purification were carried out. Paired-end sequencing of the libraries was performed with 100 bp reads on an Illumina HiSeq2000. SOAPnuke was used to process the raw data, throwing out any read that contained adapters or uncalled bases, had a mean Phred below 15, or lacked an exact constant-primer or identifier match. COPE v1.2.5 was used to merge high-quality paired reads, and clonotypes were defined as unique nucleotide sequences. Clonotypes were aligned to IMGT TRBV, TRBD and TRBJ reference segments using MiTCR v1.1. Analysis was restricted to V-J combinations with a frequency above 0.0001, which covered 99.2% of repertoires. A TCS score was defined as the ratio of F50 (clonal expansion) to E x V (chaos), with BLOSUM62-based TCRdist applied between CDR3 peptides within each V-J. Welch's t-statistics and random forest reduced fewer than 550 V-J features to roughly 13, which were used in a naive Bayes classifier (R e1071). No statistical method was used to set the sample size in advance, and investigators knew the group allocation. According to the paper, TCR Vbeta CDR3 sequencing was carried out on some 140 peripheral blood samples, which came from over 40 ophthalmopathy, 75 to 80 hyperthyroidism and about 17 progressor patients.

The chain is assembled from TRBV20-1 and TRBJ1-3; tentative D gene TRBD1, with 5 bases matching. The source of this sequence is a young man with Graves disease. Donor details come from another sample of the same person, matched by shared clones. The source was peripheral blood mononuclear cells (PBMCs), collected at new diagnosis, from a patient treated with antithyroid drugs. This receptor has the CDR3 CSASALGASGNTIYF. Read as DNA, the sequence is TGCAGTGCTAGTGCCCTCGGGGCCTCTGGAAACACCATATATTTT.